The 32 T cell receptor beta chains below all came from one sample that was sequenced in a study of CD4 T cells in relation to SARS-CoV-2 and coronaviruses. These receptors lack a known antigen. CD4+ T cells from unexposed donors were obtained before the COVID-19 pandemic (2011-2018). Isolation of CD4+ T cells took place after about 10 days in culture. Libraries were prepared by immunoSEQ multiplex PCR; TCRdb keeps only in-frame clonotypes and omits some of them. The sample lists 24,000 or so clones, more than 75% occurring once. Source material: CD4+ T cells from PBMCs, cultured in vitro. These receptors were collected from a human donor in good health.

This clone was seen a few times. The rearrangement links TRBV4-1 to TRBJ2-2; 13 bases are a match to TRBD2. V lost 1 base to trimming and J lost 5 bases; unmatched junction nucleotides: 10. The germline V gene has CDR1 MGHRA and CDR2 YSYEKL. CDR3 length: 19 residues. CDR3 nucleotides: TGCGCCAGCAGCCAAGTAGGACTAGCGGGGGTCGGAGGAACCGGGGAGCTGTTTTTT. Translation gives CASSQVGLAGVGGTGELFF.

The rearrangement joins TRBV30 to TRBJ1-2; a possible D gene is TRBD1 (6 bases). V lost 3 bases and J 2 bases, leaving 16 bases between the germline ends. CDR3 size: 15 residues. The germline gives CDR1 GTSNPN, CDR2 SVGIG (reference sequence). CDR3 DNA sequence: TGTGCCTGGAGCCCCTTCCTTGGGGGCAACTATGGCTACACCTTC. Protein product: CAWSPFLGGNYGYTF.

The chain couples TRBV3-1 (or the pseudogene TRBV3-2) to TRBJ1-1; D unresolved. With 1 base removed from V and 6 bases from J, the gap between germline ends came to 15 bases. Germline loops: CDR1 LGHDT, CDR2 YNNKEL (reference sequence). CDR3 length equals 15 residues. Here the CDR3 reads CASSQVGGYVSEAFF. The CDR3, as DNA: TGTGCCAGCAGCCAAGTCGGAGGGTACGTCTCTGAAGCTTTCTTT.

V gene TRBV12-3 or TRBV12-4 combines with J gene TRBJ1-6, with TRBD1 as a possible D gene (5 bases). This CDR3 has 13 amino acids. Trimming shortened V by 5 bases and J by 7 bases, and 9 bases separated the two germline ends. CDR3 sequence (DNA): TGTGCCAGCAGTGGGGACGGCAATTCACCCCTCCACTTT. Encoded protein: CASSGDGNSPLHF.

The rearrangement uses TRBV12-3 or TRBV12-4 and TRBJ1-3; D possibly corresponds to TRBD1 (5 bases). V was cut by 4 bases and J by 4 bases, with 8 bases left in between. The CDR3 sequence is 13 residues long. CDR3 amino acids: CASSSRGGNTIYF. For the CDR3, the DNA is TGTGCCAGCAGTTCGCGGGGGGGAAACACCATATATTTT.

V usage is TRBV5-1 and J usage is TRBJ1-5; the D gene is possibly TRBD1 (5 bases). Germline CDR1 and CDR2: SGHRS and YFSETQ. This CDR3 has 13 amino acids. Trimming took off 3 bases at V and 5 bases at J, with 9 bases between the two ends. CDR3 in DNA: TGCGCCAGCAGCTCAGGGCCCGATCAGCCCCAGCATTTT. Translation gives CASSSGPDQPQHF.

This clone was counted a few times. This chain links TRBV3-1 (or the pseudogene TRBV3-2) with TRBJ1-6; no reliable D call. Germline CDR1 reads LGHDT; CDR2 reads YNNKEL (reference sequence). The V gene lost 4 bases and the J gene lost 2 bases, with 6 bases spanning the gap. This CDR3 has 14 residues. The CDR3 sequence: CASSPGPYNSPLHF. For the CDR3, the DNA is TGTGCCAGCAGCCCAGGACCCTATAATTCACCCCTCCACTTT.

This sequence joins TRBV2 and TRBJ1-5, with 8 bases fitting TRBD1. CDR1 and CDR2 (germline): SNHLY, FYNNEI. The CDR3 length is 16 residues. V was clipped by 5 bases and J by 0 bases; unmatched bases: 6. CDR3: CASSIRQGYSNQPQHF. For the CDR3, the DNA is TGTGCCAGCAGTATTCGACAGGGGTATAGCAATCAGCCCCAGCATTTT.

The J gene is TRBJ2-7, the V gene TRBV18; 9 nucleotides line up with TRBD1. The germline V gene has CDR1 KGHSH and CDR2 LQKENI. V lost 1 base to trimming and J lost 2 bases; unmatched junction nucleotides: 0. The CDR3 has 14 amino acids. The chain's CDR3 is CASSPRDRAYEQYF. DNA of the CDR3: TGTGCCAGCTCACCACGGGACAGGGCCTACGAGCAGTACTTC.

The rearrangement joins TRBV5-1 to TRBJ1-3, with a tentative D call TRBD1 (6 bases). This CDR3 is built from 17 residues. Trimming pared 2 bases from V and 6 bases from J, leaving 21 bases between. Germline CDR1 and CDR2: SGHRS and YFSETQ. The CDR3 protein is CASSLNPGAGTLNTIYF. As DNA, the CDR3 is TGCGCCAGCAGCTTAAACCCAGGGGCAGGCACCCTAAACACCATATATTTT.

The rearrangement links TRBV12-5 to TRBJ1-4; 9 bases fit TRBD1. This CDR3 contains 16 residues. In germline, CDR1 is LGHNT, CDR2 FRNRAP. V shed 5 bases, J shed 1 base, and the junction held 5 bases outside the gene matches. The CDR3: CASGLGQGKTNEKLFF. The CDR3 DNA is TGTGCTAGTGGTCTAGGACAGGGGAAAACTAATGAAAAACTGTTTTTT.

This chain connects TRBV12-3 or TRBV12-4 to TRBJ1-6, with 7 bases aligning to TRBD1. V shed 0 bases and J 15 bases; nucleotides not matched to a gene: 2. The CDR3 loop spans 12 amino acids. CDR3 sequence reads: CASSLAGTDLHF. The CDR3 coding sequence is TGTGCCAGCAGTTTAGCCGGGACAGACCTCCACTTT.

The chain combines TRBV6-5 with TRBJ2-7; D remains unclear. The V end was cut by 2 bases, the J end by 0 bases, with 8 bases between. This CDR3 is built from 14 residues. Germline V gives CDR1 MNHEY, CDR2 SVGAGI. The CDR3: CASSYGRASYEQYF. DNA for the CDR3: TGTGCCAGCAGTTACGGCCGGGCCTCCTACGAGCAGTACTTC.

The chain employs TRBV5-1 and TRBJ1-1; D gene ambiguous. CDR3 length: 14 residues. Germline V gives CDR1 SGHRS, CDR2 YFSETQ. Trimming removed 0 bases at V and 1 base at J, with 7 bases between. The chain's CDR3 is CASSLAGGNTEAFF. The CDR3, as DNA: TGCGCCAGCAGCTTGGCAGGAGGGAACACTGAAGCTTTCTTT.

This chain uses TRBV7-2 with TRBJ2-3, with D perhaps assigned TRBD1 or TRBD2 (7 bases each). The CDR3 sequence is 15 residues long. Germline V gene sequence: CDR1 SGHTA, CDR2 FQGNSA. Deletions cut 5 bases from V and 1 base from J, with 13 bases between. CDR3: CASSRSGTGTDTQYF. CDR3 DNA sequence: TGTGCCAGCAGCCGGAGCGGGACAGGCACAGATACGCAGTATTTT.

The V call is TRBV11-3, the J call TRBJ2-1; D perhaps matches TRBD1 (6 bases). The germline V gene encodes CDR1 SGHNT and CDR2 YENEEA. The germline V and J ends were trimmed by 5 bases and 5 bases, with 16 bases remaining between them. The CDR3 is made up of 15 amino acids. The CDR3 DNA reads TGTGCCAGCAGCCCAGCCCCGGACAGCAACAATGAGCAGTTCTTC. This encodes CASSPAPDSNNEQFF.

The J gene is TRBJ2-7, the V gene TRBV9; 8 bases map to TRBD2. CDR1 and CDR2 (germline): SGDLS, YYNGEE. The CDR3 contains 16 residues. V gave up 0 bases and J gave up 1 base; unmatched junction bases: 6. The DNA of the CDR3 is TGTGCCAGCAGCGTAGGATCTATAGCGGGGTCCTACGAGCAGTACTTC. Residues: CASSVGSIAGSYEQYF.

The chain uses TRBV10-2 and TRBJ1-5, with D possibly being TRBD1 (5 bases). CDR1 and CDR2 from the germline V gene are WSHSY and SAAADI. This CDR3 has 13 residues. Trimming stripped 6 bases from V and 5 bases from J, with 11 bases between. The chain's CDR3 is CASSDSTYQPQHF. CDR3 DNA sequence: TGCGCCAGCAGCGACAGCACTTATCAGCCCCAGCATTTT.

The chain couples TRBV12-3 or TRBV12-4 to TRBJ1-3; D is uncertain. The germline V and J ends were trimmed by 2 bases and 9 bases, with 8 bases remaining between them. The CDR3 is made up of 12 amino acids. The CDR3 nucleotides are TGTGCCAGCAGTTTAATAGGTAGCACCATATATTTT. Its protein product is CASSLIGSTIYF.

The chain carries TRBV13 and TRBJ2-3; weak D call: TRBD2 (6 bases). Germline V CDR1 and CDR2: PRHDT, FYEKMQ (reference sequence). The CDR3 length is 20 residues. Trimming shortened V by 1 base and J by 3 bases, and 26 bases separated the two germline ends. CDR3 in DNA: TGTGCCAGCAGCTTAGTGGGGACCGTATTTAGCGGAGATGTTACAGATACGCAGTATTTT. This gives the protein CASSLVGTVFSGDVTDTQYF.

The V and J genes are TRBV7-2 and TRBJ2-5; no firm D call. In germline, CDR1 is SGHTA, CDR2 FQGNSA. CDR3 size: 15 residues. The V and J ends lost 1 base and 5 bases respectively, with 14 bases between them. The CDR3 loop reads CASSLDPGALETQYF. For the CDR3, the DNA is TGTGCCAGCAGCTTAGACCCAGGTGCTTTGGAGACCCAGTACTTC. The full variable domain, rest sourced from reference TRBV7-2 and TRBJ2-5, is GAGVSQSPSNKVTEKGKDVELRCDPISGHTALYWYRQSLGQGLEFLIYFQGNSAPDKSGLPSDRFSAERTGGSVSTLTIQRTQQEDSAVYLCASSLDPGALETQYFGPGTRLLVL.

The chain is built from TRBV7-2 and TRBJ2-7; D perhaps matches TRBD1 (5 bases). Germline values: CDR1 SGHTA, CDR2 FQGNSA. This CDR3 is 14 amino acids long. V lost 5 bases, J lost 5 bases, and 16 bases lay in between. CDR3 nucleotide sequence: TGTGCCAGCAGCGCACCGAGACAGTTCCACGAGCAGTACTTC. Residues: CASSAPRQFHEQYF.

The rearrangement uses TRBV7-2 and TRBJ1-5; D is perhaps TRBD1 (6 bases). Trimming shortened V by 5 bases and J by 8 bases, and 10 bases separated the two germline ends. The length of the CDR3 is 12 residues. Germline V gene lookup returns CDR1 SGHTA and CDR2 FQGNSA. The CDR3 loop is CASSVQGEPQHF. The CDR3 region has the DNA TGTGCCAGCAGCGTACAGGGTGAGCCCCAGCATTTT.

The chain uses TRBV6-6 and TRBJ2-2; D possibly uses TRBD1 or TRBD2 (5 bases each). CDR3 size: 12 residues. V lost 2 bases, J lost 7 bases, and 5 bases lay in between. Germline V lookup: CDR1 MNHNY, CDR2 SVGAGI (reference sequence). CDR3 sequence: CASSYGGGELFF. CDR3 DNA sequence: TGTGCCAGCAGTTACGGGGGCGGGGAGCTGTTTTTT.

This clone was seen only once. V gene TRBV6-4 combines with J gene TRBJ2-2; no firm D call. Germline values: CDR1 MRHNA, CDR2 SNTAGT. The CDR3 covers 13 residues. The germline V and J ends were trimmed by 6 bases and 3 bases, with 8 bases remaining between them. This chain's CDR3 is CASSSWDTGELFF. As DNA, the CDR3 is TGTGCCAGCAGCAGCTGGGACACCGGGGAGCTGTTTTTT.

The V gene is TRBV7-3, the J gene TRBJ2-5; D not resolved. CDR1 and CDR2 from the germline V gene are SGHTA and FQGTGA. Deletions cut 5 bases from V and 5 bases from J, with 18 bases between. This CDR3 region has 15 residues. The CDR3 nucleotides are TGTGCCAGCAGCCCTAATACTGGGGTTGGGGAGACCCAGTACTTC. Amino acids: CASSPNTGVGETQYF.

The chain carries TRBV7-9 and TRBJ1-3, with D maybe TRBD1 (6 bases). This CDR3 is 14 amino acids long. CDR1 SEHNR and CDR2 FQNEAQ come from the germline V gene (reference sequence). V was shortened by 5 bases and J by 2 bases, with 10 bases between the two germline ends. CDR3 nucleotide sequence: TGTGCCAGCAGCACCAACAGGGCTGGAAACACCATATATTTT. It codes for CASSTNRAGNTIYF.

This clone was detected once. CDR3 residues: CASSLGLSTDTQYF. The CDR3 nucleotides read TGTGCCAGCAGCTTGGGACTAAGCACAGATACGCAGTATTTT. The rearrangement joins TRBV5-8 to TRBJ2-3, with D perhaps TRBD2 (5 bases). The CDR3 consists of 14 residues. V lost 0 bases, J lost 0 bases, and 5 bases lay in between. Per the germline V gene, CDR1 is SGHTS and CDR2 is YDEGEE.

With regard to this clone: Additional DNA sequences in this sample encode the identical CDR3. The chain is built from TRBV9 and TRBJ2-3, with D unresolved. This CDR3 has 13 residues. Per the germline V gene, CDR1 is SGDLS and CDR2 is YYNGEE. Trimming removed 0 bases at V and 0 bases at J, with 2 bases between. CDR3 nucleotide sequence: TGTGCCAGCAGCGTAGTGAGCACAGATACGCAGTATTTT. This codes for CASSVVSTDTQYF.

V is TRBV7-9 and J is TRBJ2-1; no clear D. Looked up from germline, CDR1 is SEHNR and CDR2 is FQNEAQ (reference sequence). The germline V and J ends were trimmed by 1 base and 6 bases, with 13 bases remaining between them. The CDR3 contains 15 residues. CDR3 in amino acids: CASSLVSFQINEQFF. CDR3 sequence (DNA): TGTGCCAGCAGCTTAGTCAGCTTTCAGATCAATGAGCAGTTCTTC.

The chain joins TRBV7-2 to TRBJ1-2; D uncertain. Trimming took 5 bases from V and 8 from J, leaving 12 bases between them. The CDR3 runs 12 residues. Germline loops: CDR1 SGHTA, CDR2 FQGNSA. The DNA of the CDR3 is TGTGCCAGCAGCCTCCTGGGCGAGGGCTACACCTTC. Protein: CASSLLGEGYTF.

The chain employs TRBV12-5 and TRBJ1-1; D is uncertain. Germline V CDR1 and CDR2: LGHNT, FRNRAP. With 4 bases removed from V and 1 base from J, the gap between germline ends came to 4 bases. This CDR3 comprises 12 residues. DNA of the CDR3: TGTGCTAGTGGTTGGGAGAACACTGAAGCTTTCTTT. Encoded protein: CASGWENTEAFF. The full variable domain, rest sourced from reference TRBV12-5 and TRBJ1-1, is DARVTQTPRHKVTEMGQEVTMRCQPILGHNTVFWYRQTMMQGLELLAYFRNRAPLDDSGMPKDRFSAEMPDATLATLKIQPSEPRDSAVYFCASGWENTEAFFGQGTRLTVV.